These 22 T cell receptor beta chains were sequenced from one sample in a study of blood T cell repertoires in COVID-19. Sequenced by immunoSEQ multiplex PCR; TCRdb stores in-frame clones only, minus some. Among around 200,000 clones listed, around 82% were seen once. The specimen sequenced was peripheral blood. Receptors were obtained from a woman aged 80 or over with acute or convalescent COVID-19.

This chain uses TRBV7-2 with TRBJ1-2; 10 positions match TRBD1. This CDR3 has 15 amino acids. V gave up 5 bases and J gave up 3 bases; unmatched junction bases: 6. CDR1 and CDR2 from the germline V gene are SGHTA and FQGNSA. CDR3: CASSPGTGVDYGYTF. The CDR3 DNA reads TGTGCCAGCAGCCCGGGGACAGGGGTTGACTATGGCTACACCTTC.

The CDR3 here is CASSSDGDLDTQYF. CDR3 nucleotide sequence: TGTGCCAGCAGCTCAGACGGGGATTTGGATACGCAGTATTTT. The chain is built from TRBV11-3 and TRBJ2-3; tentative D call: TRBD2 (5 bases). CDR1 is SGHNT and CDR2 is YENEEA in the germline V gene. Trimming removed 4 bases at V and 6 bases at J, with 14 bases between. CDR3 length equals 14 residues.

For this clone: One junction end does not reproduce the germline sequence, and a read error may be involved. The chain uses TRBV7-2 and TRBJ2-2, with 12 bases lining up with TRBD1. Per germline, CDR1 SGHTA and CDR2 FQGNSA. The CDR3 length is 17 residues. The CDR3 bases are TGTGCCAGCAGCTACCGGGACAGGGGGCTTTACACCGGGGATCTGTTTTTT. As protein: CASSYRDRGLYTGDLFF.

The chain couples TRBV20-1 to TRBJ1-5; D is possibly TRBD1 (5 bases). In germline, CDR1 is DFQATT, CDR2 SNEGSKA (reference sequence). The CDR3 is 14 residues long. The V gene lost 3 bases and the J gene lost 2 bases, with 11 bases spanning the gap. CDR3 amino acids: CSASEGSGNQPQHF. Written as DNA, the CDR3 is TGCAGTGCTAGTGAGGGGAGCGGCAATCAGCCCCAGCATTTT.

The V call is TRBV25-1, the J call TRBJ1-2, with a weak D call TRBD1 (5 bases). The CDR3 length is 16 residues. Per germline, CDR1 MGHDK and CDR2 SYGVNS. The V end lost 5 bases, the J end lost 4 bases, and 20 bases lay between the germline ends. The CDR3 reads CASSSHIRDSGYGYTF. Written as DNA, the CDR3 is TGTGCCAGCAGTTCTCACATCCGGGACTCCGGCTATGGCTACACCTTC.

The rearrangement links TRBV2 to TRBJ1-2; D is uncertain. V dropped 7 bases and J dropped 7 bases, with 16 bases sitting between them. Germline CDR1 is SNHLY and CDR2 is FYNNEI. The CDR3 is 13 amino acids. The CDR3 sequence: CASTPGEGLGYTF. The CDR3 DNA reads as TGTGCCAGCACCCCCGGGGAGGGCCTTGGCTACACCTTC.

The chain combines TRBV5-1 with TRBJ2-1, with 7 bases that match TRBD2. Germline V gene lookup returns CDR1 SGHRS and CDR2 YFSETQ. Germline trimming cut 1 base from V and 6 bases from J; bases unmatched to any gene: 4. CDR3 length: 14 amino acids. The CDR3 sequence: CASSLIAGSNEQFF. The CDR3 DNA is TGCGCCAGCAGCTTGATAGCGGGCTCCAATGAGCAGTTCTTC.

The chain employs TRBV18 and TRBJ1-5; the D is unclear. Trimming removed 6 bases at V and 4 bases at J, with 16 bases between. The CDR3 is 15 amino acids. The V gene's germline CDR1 is KGHSH and CDR2 LQKENI. The CDR3 DNA reads TGTGCCAGCTCCGTCGGTCGGGGAGTAAATCAGCCCCAGCATTTT. The encoded protein is CASSVGRGVNQPQHF.

The chain links TRBV6-5 to TRBJ1-6; 7 nucleotides line up with TRBD1. Germline-derived CDR1 and CDR2 are MNHEY and SVGAGI. V lost 6 bases and J lost 6; bases outside the gene matches: 5. The CDR3 contains 14 residues. This chain's CDR3 is CASSETGLNSPLHF. The CDR3 bases are TGTGCCAGCAGCGAGACAGGGCTTAATTCACCCCTCCACTTT.

The V and J genes are TRBV30 and TRBJ1-2; 10 bases align to TRBD1. Germline V gene data show CDR1 as GTSNPN and CDR2 as SVGIG (reference sequence). V dropped 7 bases and J dropped 3; count of bases not matched to a gene: 8. The CDR3 is made up of 14 amino acids. The CDR3 reads CASQDRGVDYGYTF. CDR3 in DNA: TGTGCCTCCCAGGACAGGGGGGTTGACTATGGCTACACCTTC. Combining the CDR3 with reference TRBV30 and TRBJ1-2 gives the whole variable domain SQTIHQWPATLVQPVGSPLSLECTVEGTSNPNLYWYRQAAGRGLQLLFYSVGIGQISSEVPQNLSASRPQDRQFILSSKKLLLSDSGFYLCASQDRGVDYGYTFGSGTRLTVV.

The genes are TRBV27 and TRBJ2-7; D might be TRBD1 (5 bases). Trimming took off 4 bases at V and 7 bases at J, with 14 bases between the two ends. Germline CDR1 MNHEY, CDR2 SMNVEV (reference sequence). The CDR3 loop spans 13 amino acids. The CDR3 DNA follows: TGTGCCAGCAGTTCAGGGCTCCTGGGGGAGCAGTACTTC. It is translated as CASSSGLLGEQYF.

This clone has a handful of counts. The chain employs TRBV4-1 and TRBJ1-1; 7 nucleotides match TRBD1. V shed 3 bases and J 4 bases; nucleotides not matched to a gene: 14. CDR1 is MGHRA and CDR2 is YSYEKL in the germline V gene. The CDR3 consists of 17 residues. CDR3 amino acids: CASSQGTARRRGTEAFF. DNA for the CDR3: TGCGCCAGCAGCCAGGGGACAGCCCGAAGGCGCGGCACTGAAGCTTTCTTT.

The V and J genes are TRBV15 and TRBJ2-2, with 9 bases identical to TRBD1. Per germline, CDR1 LNHNV and CDR2 YYDKDF (reference sequence). Trimming removed 8 bases from V and 4 bases from J; junction bases left unmatched: 5. This CDR3 has 14 amino acids. The CDR3 DNA follows: TGTGCCACCCGGGACAGGGTGTCCACCGGGGAGCTGTTTTTT. This codes for CATRDRVSTGELFF.

This chain joins TRBV18 and TRBJ1-2; D remains ambiguous. Germline V gene sequence: CDR1 KGHSH, CDR2 LQKENI. V lost 6 bases and J 0 bases, leaving 20 bases between the germline ends. There are 17 residues in the CDR3. As DNA, the CDR3 is TGTGCCAGCTCCCCTACTGCCGGCCGGGGAGCTAACTATGGCTACACCTTC. It specifies CASSPTAGRGANYGYTF.

J is TRBJ2-7 and V is TRBV7-8, with TRBD2 matching 8 bases. This CDR3 is built from 15 residues. The junction had 11 bases not matched to a gene; V was cut back by 4 bases and J by 6 bases. The germline gives CDR1 SGHVS, CDR2 FQNEAQ. In DNA form, the CDR3 reads TGTGCCAGCAGCTCCCCCGGACTAGCCATAGTCGAGCAGTACTTC. It is translated as CASSSPGLAIVEQYF.

The gene calls are TRBV19 and TRBJ1-4; TRBD1 aligns across 9 bases. V dropped 2 bases and J dropped 8; count of bases not matched to a gene: 3. From germline, CDR1 is LNHDA and CDR2 SQIVND (reference sequence). This CDR3 spans 14 amino acids. Here the CDR3 DNA reads TGTGCCAGTAGTATACGGACAGGGGCAGAAAAACTGTTTTTT. Its protein is CASSIRTGAEKLFF.

The rearrangement uses TRBV7-3 and TRBJ1-6; D perhaps matches TRBD1 (5 bases). The germline V gene has CDR1 SGHTA and CDR2 FQGTGA. CDR3 size: 14 residues. The V end was cut by 3 bases, the J end by 8 bases, with 11 bases between. The CDR3 DNA follows: TGTGCCAGCAGCTTGGGGGGAAGGGATTCACCCCTCCACTTT. It is translated as CASSLGGRDSPLHF.

This chain uses TRBV5-1 with TRBJ1-3; 7 positions match TRBD1. The V gene end was trimmed by 3 bases and the J gene end by 0 bases; junction bases not matched to a gene: 12. The V gene's germline CDR1 is SGHRS and CDR2 YFSETQ. The CDR3 is 18 amino acids. In nucleotides, the CDR3 is TGCGCCAGCAGCTCCTCCTGGGGACAGTCCAACTCTGGAAACACCATATATTTT. Its translation: CASSSSWGQSNSGNTIYF.

V usage is TRBV25-1 and J usage is TRBJ2-2, with D possibly matching TRBD1 (6 bases). CDR1 is MGHDK and CDR2 is SYGVNS in the germline V gene. Trimming took off 3 bases at V and 3 bases at J, with 14 bases between the two ends. This CDR3 has 16 residues. The CDR3 DNA follows: TGTGCCAGCAGTGACACCCGGGACACTCACACCGGGGAGCTGTTTTTT. Protein: CASSDTRDTHTGELFF. The variable domain in full, with the rest retrieved from reference TRBV25-1 and TRBJ2-2, is EADIYQTPRYLVIGTGKKITLECSQTMGHDKMYWYQQDPGMELHLIHYSYGVNSTEKGDLSSESTVSRIRTEHFPLTLESARPSHTSQYLCASSDTRDTHTGELFFGEGSRLTVL.

The V gene is TRBV27, the J gene TRBJ1-6, with D possibly TRBD1 on 6 matching bases. Germline assignment: CDR1 MNHEY and CDR2 SMNVEV (reference sequence). There are 14 residues in the CDR3. Trimming shortened V by 5 bases and J by 7 bases, and 12 bases separated the two germline ends. The CDR3 here is CASSPTGLNSPLHF. The CDR3 DNA follows: TGTGCCAGCAGTCCAACAGGGTTAAATTCACCCCTCCACTTT.

The chain employs TRBV4-1 and TRBJ2-1; 8 nucleotides agree with TRBD2. V shed 0 bases and J 7 bases; nucleotides not matched to a gene: 5. Germline V lookup: CDR1 MGHRA, CDR2 YSYEKL. The length of the CDR3 is 15 residues. The CDR3 DNA reads TGCGCCAGCAGCCAAGACGAACTAGCGGTTAATGAGCAGTTCTTC. Its protein product is CASSQDELAVNEQFF.

In this sample, this clone turned up a few times. This chain connects TRBV7-6 to TRBJ1-1, with 8 bases that match TRBD1. Losses at the gene ends were 7 bases for V and 2 bases for J; bases not matched to a gene: 9. The CDR3 is made up of 15 amino acids. In germline, CDR1 is SGHVS, CDR2 FNYEAQ. CDR3 bases: TGTGCCAGCAACCCCACGACAGGGGCTAACACTGAAGCTTTCTTT. It is translated as CASNPTTGANTEAFF.